A single sample is the source of the 18 T cell receptor beta chains below, sequenced in a study of beta chain features in type 1 diabetes. Findings and limits, study-wide: Significant though moderate, a shortening of TCRB CDR3s appeared in all four CD4+ subsets of Type 1 diabetes patients.

No antigen has been identified for these receptors. As every portion of the isolated RNA was reverse transcribed, the sequencing read expressed TCRB transcripts. Data came from immunoSEQ multiplex PCR; TCRdb stores just in-frame clones and leaves some out. This table has about 370,000 clones, 9.6% appearing once. Material for sequencing was central memory CD4+ T cells from blood. Source of these receptors: a man younger than 40 with type 1 diabetes.

There are a few counts of this clone. This chain uses TRBV25-1 with TRBJ2-7, with unresolved D. CDR3 size: 13 residues. V lost 3 bases, J lost 0 bases, and 6 bases lay in between. Germline values: CDR1 MGHDK, CDR2 SYGVNS. CDR3 nucleotides: TGTGCCAGCAGTGAGATAGCCTCCTACGAGCAGTACTTC. Protein sequence: CASSEIASYEQYF.

This clone was detected ten times or more. CDR3 sequence reads: CASSGGNSYNEQFF. CDR3 in DNA: TGCGCCAGCAGCGGGGGAAACTCCTACAATGAGCAGTTCTTC. The rearrangement joins TRBV5-1 to TRBJ2-1; D assignment may be TRBD1 or TRBD2 (5 bases each). Trimming cost V 4 bases and J 0 bases, with 8 bases left between them. This CDR3 spans 14 amino acids. Per the germline V gene, CDR1 is SGHRS and CDR2 is YFSETQ.

The chain uses TRBV6-5 and TRBJ1-2, with TRBD1 matching over 7 bases. The V and J ends lost 6 bases and 8 bases, in that order; junction bases with no gene match: 12. CDR1 is MNHEY and CDR2 is SVGAGI in the germline V gene. This CDR3 region has 14 residues. This CDR3 is CASREDRDADGYTF. The DNA for the CDR3 is TGTGCCAGCAGGGAAGACAGGGATGCCGACGGCTACACCTTC.

The CDR3 loop reads CAIRPSSGRSGEQYF. DNA for the CDR3: TGTGCCATCAGGCCCTCTAGCGGGAGGTCGGGCGAGCAGTACTTC. This rearrangement joins TRBV10-3 to TRBJ2-7, with 11 bases lining up with TRBD2. Germline values: CDR1 ENHRY, CDR2 SYGVKD. With V trimmed by 6 bases and J by 6 bases, 10 bases remained unmatched. CDR3 length equals 15 residues.

This clone was seen only once. This chain connects TRBV19 to TRBJ1-5, with 7 bases fitting TRBD1. Losses at the gene ends were 7 bases for V and 2 bases for J; bases not matched to a gene: 17. The CDR3 totals 18 residues. Germline V gene data show CDR1 as LNHDA and CDR2 as SQIVND (reference sequence). CDR3 protein: CASTEPPLTGKGNQPQHF. The CDR3 coding sequence is TGTGCCAGTACCGAACCACCTTTGACAGGGAAAGGCAATCAGCCCCAGCATTTT.

This clone has more than one count but fewer than ten. The rearrangement uses TRBV18 and TRBJ2-1; the D gene is possibly TRBD2 (5 bases). The V gene lost 6 bases and the J gene lost 14 bases, with 17 bases spanning the gap. The germline V gene has CDR1 KGHSH and CDR2 LQKENI. The CDR3 runs to 12 residues. The CDR3 sequence: CASSPEVAVEFF. CDR3 nucleotide sequence: TGTGCCAGCTCCCCGGAGGTCGCGGTGGAGTTCTTC.

The chain has TRBV29-1 and TRBJ2-3; 13 bases align to TRBD2. Looked up from germline, CDR1 is SQVTM and CDR2 is ANQGSEA. This CDR3 comprises 15 residues. V lost 3 bases and J lost 10; bases outside the gene matches: 10. CDR3: CSVDVGLAGWGSQYF. CDR3 bases: TGCAGCGTTGACGTGGGACTAGCGGGATGGGGGTCGCAGTATTTT.

This clone was detected many times. The rearrangement uses TRBV19 and TRBJ2-1, with unresolved D. V was trimmed by 6 bases and J by 2 bases, leaving 14 bases between them. Germline V gene sequence: CDR1 LNHDA, CDR2 SQIVND (reference sequence). This CDR3 contains 15 residues. CDR3 residues: CASSKTPKAYNEQFF. In DNA, the CDR3 is TGTGCCAGTAGCAAGACTCCAAAGGCCTACAATGAGCAGTTCTTC.

In its sample, this clone was seen many times. The chain is built from TRBV7-3 and TRBJ1-4; TRBD1 aligns across 9 bases. The CDR3 is made up of 13 amino acids. Germline trimming cut 3 bases from V and 8 bases from J; bases unmatched to any gene: 1. Germline V CDR1 and CDR2: SGHTA, FQGTGA. The CDR3 protein is CASSFGQGEKLFF. The CDR3 bases are TGTGCCAGCAGCTTCGGACAGGGGGAAAAACTGTTTTTT.

This clone was counted at least ten times. This chain uses TRBV15 with TRBJ1-5, with 8 bases that match TRBD1. The J segment lost 6 bases and the V segment lost 1 base, leaving 8 bases of the junction unmatched. Germline V gene sequence: CDR1 LNHNV, CDR2 YYDKDF (reference sequence). This CDR3 has 16 residues. The CDR3 DNA is TGTGCCACCAGCAGAGGAACCTCCGGGACAGGTCAGCCCCAGCATTTT. Translating gives CATSRGTSGTGQPQHF.

The chain combines TRBV30 with TRBJ2-7; D uncertain. The CDR3 extends over 13 amino acids. Per germline, CDR1 GTSNPN and CDR2 SVGIG (reference sequence). V lost 2 bases and J 3 bases, leaving 11 bases between the germline ends. The CDR3 DNA follows: TGTGCCTGGAGTTATGGGTCCGACTACGAGCAGTACTTC. Translated, it gives CAWSYGSDYEQYF.

This clone appeared many times. The J gene is TRBJ1-2, the V gene TRBV7-2; D is ambiguous. V was trimmed by 2 bases and J by 4 bases, leaving 14 bases between them. Germline CDR1 reads SGHTA; CDR2 reads FQGNSA. CDR3 length equals 15 residues. DNA of the CDR3: TGTGCCAGCAGCTTATCGTCTACGGGGATCTATGGCTACACCTTC. This encodes CASSLSSTGIYGYTF. Full variable domain (remainder filled in from reference TRBV7-2 and TRBJ1-2): GAGVSQSPSNKVTEKGKDVELRCDPISGHTALYWYRQSLGQGLEFLIYFQGNSAPDKSGLPSDRFSAERTGGSVSTLTIQRTQQEDSAVYLCASSLSSTGIYGYTFGSGTRLTVV.

This chain links TRBV7-8 with TRBJ2-5, with 7 bases matching TRBD2. This CDR3 region has 16 residues. Per germline, CDR1 SGHVS and CDR2 FQNEAQ. V lost 1 base and J lost 2; bases outside the gene matches: 7. CDR3 in amino acids: CASSLGRLGGQETQYF. CDR3 DNA sequence: TGTGCCAGCAGCTTAGGGAGACTCGGGGGGCAAGAGACCCAGTACTTC.

This clone was seen ten or more times. The chain couples TRBV18 to TRBJ2-7, with 9 positions matching TRBD2. J lost 4 bases, V lost 2 bases, and 6 bases had no gene match. Germline assignment: CDR1 KGHSH and CDR2 LQKENI. The CDR3 contains 15 residues. The CDR3 bases are TGTGCCAGCTCACCAGACCTAGCGGGGCGGTACGAGCAGTACTTC. This codes for CASSPDLAGRYEQYF.

The CDR3 region has the DNA TGTGCCAGCAGCGCCCTACAGGGGAGTAGCACTGAAGCTTTCTTT. Protein product: CASSALQGSSTEAFF. V and J are TRBV11-1 and TRBJ1-1, with 7 nucleotides matching TRBD1. This CDR3 contains 15 residues. V shed 5 bases and J 4 bases; nucleotides not matched to a gene: 10. The V gene's germline CDR1 is SGHAT and CDR2 FQDESV (reference sequence).

This clone turned up a few times. Here the CDR3 DNA reads TGCGCCAGCAGCTCCGGACTAGCGGGAGAGGCAACGTACGAGCAGTACTTC. This translates into CASSSGLAGEATYEQYF. The chain uses TRBV5-1 and TRBJ2-7; 13 bases are a match to TRBD2. Germline assignment: CDR1 SGHRS and CDR2 YFSETQ. V dropped 3 bases and J dropped 4; count of bases not matched to a gene: 10. This CDR3 spans 17 amino acids. The full variable domain, with the rest looked up from reference TRBV5-1 and TRBJ2-7, is KAGVTQTPRYLIKTRGQQVTLSCSPISGHRSVSWYQQTPGQGLQFLFEYFSETQRNKGNFPGRFSGRQFSNSRSEMNVSTLELGDSALYLCASSSGLAGEATYEQYFGPGTRLTVT.

The V and J genes are TRBV27 and TRBJ2-6, with D perhaps matching TRBD1 (6 bases). This CDR3 region has 19 residues. V was shortened by 6 bases and J by 0 bases, with 21 bases between the two germline ends. In germline, CDR1 is MNHEY, CDR2 SMNVEV (reference sequence). The CDR3 spells CASSRRSGAASSGANVLTF. The CDR3 nucleotides are TGTGCCAGCAGCCGACGGTCAGGGGCCGCGAGCTCTGGGGCCAACGTCCTGACTTTC.

This chain connects TRBV9 to TRBJ2-7, with unresolved D. With 4 bases removed from V and 6 bases from J, the gap between germline ends came to 20 bases. This CDR3 is 15 amino acids long. Germline assignment: CDR1 SGDLS and CDR2 YYNGEE. CDR3 bases: TGTGCCAGCAGCCCCCAATCCCAGTACTCTGCCGAGCAGTACTTC. Its translation is CASSPQSQYSAEQYF.